A single sample is the source of the 23 T cell receptor beta chains below, sequenced in a study of T cell responses to AZD1222 COVID-19 vaccine. The assay was immunoSEQ multiplex PCR, and TCRdb's table has in-frame clones only and misses some. The sample contains about 120,000 clones, about 90% of which appear only once. Specimen: peripheral blood, collected on day 0 of AZD1222 vaccination. Source of these receptors: an adult in good health.

V and J are TRBV7-9 and TRBJ2-2; 7 bases are a match to TRBD1. The CDR3 loop spans 14 amino acids. The J segment lost 7 bases and the V segment lost 5 bases, leaving 7 bases of the junction unmatched. Per germline, CDR1 SEHNR and CDR2 FQNEAQ (reference sequence). In nucleotides, the CDR3 is TGTGCCAGCAGCCGAGGACAGGTCAGCGGGGAGCTGTTTTTT. It specifies CASSRGQVSGELFF. Full variable domain (remainder filled in from reference TRBV7-9 and TRBJ2-2): DTGVSQNPRHKITKRGQNVTFRCDPISEHNRLYWYRQTLGQGPEFLTYFQNEAQLEKSRLLSDRFSAERPKGSFSTLEIQRTEQGDSAMYLCASSRGQVSGELFFGEGSRLTVL.

The chain couples TRBV9 to TRBJ1-2; no reliable D call. Germline V gene sequence: CDR1 SGDLS, CDR2 YYNGEE. There are 14 residues in the CDR3. Trimming removed 3 bases from V and 8 bases from J, with 17 bases in between. The CDR3 is CASSAGNSAWGYTF. As DNA, the CDR3 is TGTGCCAGCAGCGCTGGGAACTCGGCATGGGGCTACACCTTC.

The CDR3 DNA is TGTGCCAGCAGTGAAGATTGGGGCGGACCTAACTATGGCTACACCTTC. This codes for CASSEDWGGPNYGYTF. The J gene is TRBJ1-2, the V gene TRBV6-1, with D possibly matching TRBD1 (5 bases). CDR1 is MNHNS and CDR2 is SASEGT in the germline V gene. The V gene lost 1 base and the J gene lost 0 bases, with 12 bases spanning the gap. The CDR3 totals 16 residues.

The chain has TRBV18 and TRBJ2-5, with no clear D. The CDR3 has 11 amino acids. Germline V lookup: CDR1 KGHSH, CDR2 LQKENI. Trimming stripped 4 bases from V and 2 bases from J, with 2 bases between. The CDR3 nucleotides are TGTGCCAGCTCACAACAAGAGACCCAGTACTTC. Translation gives CASSQQETQYF.

This chain uses TRBV10-3 with TRBJ1-2; D not certain. With 5 bases removed from V and 5 bases from J, the gap between germline ends came to 12 bases. This CDR3 comprises 13 residues. CDR1 is ENHRY, CDR2 SYGVKD, per germline. The CDR3, as DNA: TGTGCCATCAGTCCCTATCCCTTATATGGCTACACCTTC. It translates to CAISPYPLYGYTF.

The rearrangement joins TRBV9 to TRBJ2-5, with 12 bases fitting TRBD2. There are 19 residues in the CDR3. V shed 3 bases and J 1 base; nucleotides not matched to a gene: 13. Germline CDR1 reads SGDLS; CDR2 reads YYNGEE. The CDR3 nucleotides are TGTGCCAGCAGCGACGTAGGGACCCGGACTAGCGGGACCCAAGAGACCCAGTACTTC. It yields the protein CASSDVGTRTSGTQETQYF.

The V and J genes are TRBV12-5 and TRBJ2-7, with D unclear. Germline CDR1 and CDR2: LGHNT and FRNRAP. V lost 3 bases to trimming and J lost 3 bases, with 12 bases between them. This CDR3 has 14 amino acids. The CDR3 nucleotides are TGTGCTAGTGGTTTAGGTCAGCTGAGCTACGAGCAGTACTTC. It translates to CASGLGQLSYEQYF.

This clone showed up just once. The chain links TRBV7-9 to TRBJ2-3, with D possibly being TRBD1 (5 bases). Germline CDR1 reads SEHNR; CDR2 reads FQNEAQ (reference sequence). V was cut by 8 bases and J by 5 bases, with 17 bases left in between. The CDR3 consists of 14 residues. CDR3 nucleotide sequence: TGTGCCAGCCCTGGACGAAAAAGGGGAGATACGCAGTATTTT. This gives the protein CASPGRKRGDTQYF.

This chain connects TRBV6-2 or TRBV6-3 to TRBJ1-1, with D unresolved. The CDR3 runs 14 residues. V shed 3 bases and J shed 0 bases, with 8 bases lying between them. CDR1 MNHEY and CDR2 SVGEGT come from the germline V gene. CDR3 DNA: TGTGCCAGCAGTTATAGGGAATTGAACACTGAAGCTTTCTTT. It codes for CASSYRELNTEAFF.

The chain uses TRBV13 and TRBJ2-1, with D uncertain. This CDR3 region has 15 residues. The germline V gene has CDR1 PRHDT and CDR2 FYEKMQ (reference sequence). V lost 6 bases to trimming and J lost 1 base, with 13 bases between them. The CDR3 DNA is TGTGCCAGCAGGCGTAACCTATTATCCTACAATGAGCAGTTCTTC. Its translation is CASRRNLLSYNEQFF.

The gene calls are TRBV7-9 and TRBJ2-5; TRBD1 agrees at 11 bases. The CDR3 totals 15 residues. CDR1 and CDR2 from the germline V gene are SEHNR and FQNEAQ (reference sequence). V lost 5 bases and J lost 1; bases outside the gene matches: 3. CDR3 loop: CASSPGQGVQETQYF. CDR3 bases: TGTGCCAGCAGCCCGGGACAGGGGGTCCAAGAGACCCAGTACTTC.

This chain links TRBV20-1 with TRBJ2-3, with D perhaps matching TRBD2 (6 bases). In germline, CDR1 is DFQATT, CDR2 SNEGSKA (reference sequence). Trimming pared 3 bases from V and 7 bases from J, leaving 8 bases between. This CDR3 is built from 11 residues. As DNA, the CDR3 is TGCAGTGCTAGTCTAGCGAATACGCAGTATTTT. It yields the protein CSASLANTQYF.

The J gene is TRBJ1-1, the V gene TRBV3-1 (or the pseudogene TRBV3-2), with D maybe TRBD1 (5 bases). V shed 0 bases and J shed 5 bases, with 16 bases lying between them. Germline V gene data show CDR1 as LGHDT and CDR2 as YNNKEL (reference sequence). This CDR3 spans 16 amino acids. CDR3 nucleotides: TGTGCCAGCAGCCAAGATGCAGGGCAGAGGGGAACTGAAGCTTTCTTT. Translated: CASSQDAGQRGTEAFF.

The CDR3 here is CAWSVGSSNEKLFF. CDR3 bases: TGTGCCTGGAGTGTGGGGTCCTCTAATGAAAAACTGTTTTTT. This chain connects TRBV30 to TRBJ1-4; D not certain. V gave up 0 bases and J gave up 3 bases, with 8 bases separating them. Germline assignment: CDR1 GTSNPN and CDR2 SVGIG (reference sequence). The CDR3 runs 14 residues.

This clone appeared once. J is TRBJ2-7 and V is TRBV19; D possibly corresponds to TRBD2 (5 bases). V lost 3 bases and J 3 bases, leaving 12 bases between the germline ends. This CDR3 contains 14 residues. Germline V gene sequence: CDR1 LNHDA, CDR2 SQIVND (reference sequence). The CDR3 here is CASSIARGYYEQYF. The CDR3 nucleotides read TGTGCCAGTAGTATTGCCCGAGGGTACTACGAGCAGTACTTC.

This chain connects TRBV6-2 or TRBV6-3 to TRBJ1-5; D is perhaps TRBD1 (6 bases). The germline CDR1 and CDR2 sequences are MNHEY and SVGEGT. CDR3 length equals 14 residues. V was clipped by 5 bases and J by 1 base, with 9 bases between them. The CDR3 spells CASSKTGSNQPQHF. DNA for the CDR3: TGTGCCAGCAGTAAGACAGGAAGCAATCAGCCCCAGCATTTT.

V is TRBV21-1 and J is TRBJ2-1; the listed D gene, TRBD2, was not tested against the DNA. TRBV21-1 is labeled a pseudogene. This CDR3 comprises 11 residues. The CDR3 DNA reads TGTGCCACAAAACGTTACGAGGCGCAGTTCTTC. This encodes CATKRYEAQFF.

The rearrangement uses TRBV10-3 and TRBJ1-6, with no clear D. Trimming stripped 7 bases from V and 3 bases from J, with 7 bases between. This CDR3 contains 13 residues. Germline-derived CDR1 and CDR2 are ENHRY and SYGVKD. CDR3 loop: CAITQLYNSPLHF. The CDR3 DNA sequence: TGTGCCATCACTCAGCTCTATAATTCACCCCTCCACTTT.

The CDR3 DNA reads as TGTGCCAGCAGCCACCCAGGTAAACTTTTGGAGACCCAGTACTTC. Encoded protein: CASSHPGKLLETQYF. The chain is built from TRBV6-8 and TRBJ2-5; D is unclear. Deletions cut 6 bases from V and 5 bases from J, with 19 bases between. The length of the CDR3 is 15 residues. The germline gives CDR1 MNHGY, CDR2 SAAAGT.

The chain employs TRBV29-1 and TRBJ1-1; D not resolved. The CDR3 runs to 13 residues. Per the germline V gene, CDR1 is SQVTM and CDR2 is ANQGSEA. With 6 bases removed from V and 10 bases from J, the gap between germline ends came to 21 bases. Written as DNA, the CDR3 is TGCAGCGTCCGTTACTCGAGTAGAACGATAGCTTTCTTT. Translation gives CSVRYSSRTIAFF.

The chain carries TRBV10-3 and TRBJ2-3; TRBD1 agrees at 9 bases. This CDR3 comprises 19 residues. Germline CDR1 and CDR2: ENHRY and SYGVKD. V was pared by 4 bases and J by 2 bases, with 16 bases of the junction left unmatched. The CDR3 sequence is CAISARTGADQLITDTQYF. The CDR3, as DNA: TGTGCCATCAGTGCGCGGACAGGGGCCGACCAGCTTATCACAGATACGCAGTATTTT.

The chain has TRBV27 and TRBJ1-5; 7 nucleotides line up with TRBD1. V lost 8 bases to trimming and J lost 0 bases; unmatched junction nucleotides: 19. The CDR3 contains 19 residues. Germline values: CDR1 MNHEY, CDR2 SMNVEV (reference sequence). This chain's CDR3 is CASRGQENILQYSNQPQHF. The DNA for the CDR3 is TGTGCCAGCCGAGGACAGGAGAACATTCTCCAATATAGCAATCAGCCCCAGCATTTT.

V is TRBV5-1 and J is TRBJ2-3; maybe TRBD2 (5 bases). CDR1 SGHRS and CDR2 YFSETQ come from the germline V gene. The CDR3 has 15 amino acids. Between the trimmed V and J ends, which lost 0 bases and 4 bases, there was a span of 12 bases. The DNA of the CDR3 is TGCGCCAGCAGCTTGGCCGGGGTGTCTGCAGATACGCAGTATTTT. Translating gives CASSLAGVSADTQYF.